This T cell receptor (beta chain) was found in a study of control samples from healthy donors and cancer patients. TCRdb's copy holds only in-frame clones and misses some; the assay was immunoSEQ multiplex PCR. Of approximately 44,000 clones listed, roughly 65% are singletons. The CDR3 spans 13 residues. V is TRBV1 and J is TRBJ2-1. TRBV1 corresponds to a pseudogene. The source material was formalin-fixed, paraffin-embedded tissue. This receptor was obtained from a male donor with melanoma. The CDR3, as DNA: TGCACCAGCAGCCGACGCAGTTGCGCTGAGCAGTTCTTC. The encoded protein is CTSSRRSCAEQFF.